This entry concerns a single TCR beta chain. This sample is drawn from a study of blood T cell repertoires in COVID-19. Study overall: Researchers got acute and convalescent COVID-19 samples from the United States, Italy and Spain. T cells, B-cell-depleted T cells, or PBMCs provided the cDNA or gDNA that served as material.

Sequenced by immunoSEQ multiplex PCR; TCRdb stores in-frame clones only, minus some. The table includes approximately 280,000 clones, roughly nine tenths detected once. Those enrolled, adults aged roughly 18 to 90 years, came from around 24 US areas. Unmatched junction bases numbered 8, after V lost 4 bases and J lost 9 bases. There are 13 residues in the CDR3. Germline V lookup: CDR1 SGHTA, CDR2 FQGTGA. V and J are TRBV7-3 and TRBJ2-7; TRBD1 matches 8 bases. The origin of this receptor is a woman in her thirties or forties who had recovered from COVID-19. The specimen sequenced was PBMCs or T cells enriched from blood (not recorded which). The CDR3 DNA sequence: TGTGCCAGCAGCTCCCAGGGGGCAGGGGTGCAGTACTTC. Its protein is CASSSQGAGVQYF.